This TCR beta chain was sequenced during a study of blood T cell repertoires in COVID-19. Study as a whole: From the United States, Italy and Spain came samples of acute and convalescent COVID-19. PBMCs, B-cell-depleted T cells, or T cells provided the cDNA or gDNA that made up the material.

Germline V CDR1 and CDR2: MNHEY, SMNVEV (reference sequence). Losses at the gene ends were 8 bases for V and 2 bases for J; bases not matched to a gene: 5. This CDR3 region has 13 residues. Original data processing: Amplifying reference gene primers gave estimates of nucleated cell counts. The protocol was immunoSEQ multiplex PCR, while the TCRdb copy is restricted to in-frame clones and leaves out a portion. V and J calls and clone size are given by that table; D and trimming were obtained from the DNA. Altogether some 160,000 clones are present, about 86% being singletons, with the ten largest covering around 20%.

Sequenced input: peripheral blood. The sequence came from a woman aged 70-85 years who had recovered from COVID-19. This chain joins TRBV27 and TRBJ2-5; 7 bases line up with TRBD1. The CDR3 bases are TGTGCCAGCCACCGACAGGGTCAAGAGACCCAGTACTTC. It codes for CASHRQGQETQYF.